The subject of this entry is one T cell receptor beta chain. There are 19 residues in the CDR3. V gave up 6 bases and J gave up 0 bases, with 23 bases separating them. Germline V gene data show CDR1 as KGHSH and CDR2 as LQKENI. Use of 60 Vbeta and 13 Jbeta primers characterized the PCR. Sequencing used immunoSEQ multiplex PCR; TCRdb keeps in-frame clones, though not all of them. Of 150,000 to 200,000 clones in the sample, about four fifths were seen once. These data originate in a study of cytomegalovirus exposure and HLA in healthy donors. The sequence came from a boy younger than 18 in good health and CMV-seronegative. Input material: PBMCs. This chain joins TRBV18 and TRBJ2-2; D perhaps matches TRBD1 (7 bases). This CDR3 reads CASSPGSGGLPANTGELFF. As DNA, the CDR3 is TGTGCCAGCTCCCCAGGGTCAGGGGGACTCCCAGCGAACACCGGGGAGCTGTTTTTT.